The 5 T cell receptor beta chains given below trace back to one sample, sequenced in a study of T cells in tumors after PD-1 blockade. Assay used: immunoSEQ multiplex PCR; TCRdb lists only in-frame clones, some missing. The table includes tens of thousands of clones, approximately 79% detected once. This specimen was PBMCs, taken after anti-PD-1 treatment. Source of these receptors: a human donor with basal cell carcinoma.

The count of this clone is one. DNA of the CDR3: TGTGCCAGCAGTCCCCGGACAGGTAATCAGCCCCAGCATTTT. Protein: CASSPRTGNQPQHF. The rearrangement joins TRBV6-5 to TRBJ1-5; TRBD1 aligns across 7 bases. CDR3 size: 14 residues. CDR1 MNHEY and CDR2 SVGAGI come from the germline V gene. The junction had 5 bases not matched to a gene; V was cut back by 5 bases and J by 4 bases.

This CDR3 is CASSAARDTYSNQPQHF. CDR3 DNA sequence: TGTGCCAGCAGCGCCGCCCGGGACACTTATAGCAATCAGCCCCAGCATTTT. The V and J genes are TRBV5-6 and TRBJ1-5, with D possibly being TRBD1 (6 bases). Germline CDR1 SGHDT, CDR2 YYEEEE. Trimming took 4 bases from V and 0 from J, leaving 17 bases between them. The CDR3 extends over 17 amino acids.

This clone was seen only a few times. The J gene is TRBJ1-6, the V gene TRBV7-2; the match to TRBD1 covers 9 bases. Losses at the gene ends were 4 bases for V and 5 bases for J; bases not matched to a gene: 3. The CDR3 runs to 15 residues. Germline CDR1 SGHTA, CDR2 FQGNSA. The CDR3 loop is CASSYWTGDNSPLHF. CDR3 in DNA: TGTGCCAGCAGCTACTGGACAGGGGATAATTCACCCCTCCACTTT. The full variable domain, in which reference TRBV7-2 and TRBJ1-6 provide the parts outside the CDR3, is GAGVSQSPSNKVTEKGKDVELRCDPISGHTALYWYRQSLGQGLEFLIYFQGNSAPDKSGLPSDRFSAERTGGSVSTLTIQRTQQEDSAVYLCASSYWTGDNSPLHFGNGTRLTVT.

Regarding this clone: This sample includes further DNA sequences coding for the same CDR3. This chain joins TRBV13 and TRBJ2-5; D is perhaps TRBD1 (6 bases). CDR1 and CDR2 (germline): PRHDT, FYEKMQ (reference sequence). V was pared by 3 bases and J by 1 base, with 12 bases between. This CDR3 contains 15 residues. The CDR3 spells CASSLTGSIQETQYF. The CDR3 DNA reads TGTGCCAGCAGCTTGACAGGATCAATCCAAGAGACCCAGTACTTC.

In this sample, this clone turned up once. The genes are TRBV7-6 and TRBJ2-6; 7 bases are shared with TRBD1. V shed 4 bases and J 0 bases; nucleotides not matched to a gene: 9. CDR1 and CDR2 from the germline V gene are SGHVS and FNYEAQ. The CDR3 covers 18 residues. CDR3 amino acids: CASSSSRTGLSGANVLTF. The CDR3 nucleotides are TGTGCCAGCAGCTCCTCAAGGACAGGACTCTCTGGGGCCAACGTCCTGACTTTC.